This TCR beta chain originates from a study of a mutant IDH1 vaccine in newly diagnosed glioma. The wider study: Sex distribution of treated patients was around 62% male and roughly 38% female; mean age was about 40 years.

Time point defined: week 35, safety follow-up. Doses consisted of 300 ug of mutant IDH1 20-mer peptide each, paired with topical imiquimod. Concerning this clone itself: The antigen is unknown.

TCRdb's copy holds only in-frame clones and misses some; the assay was immunoSEQ multiplex PCR. The sample lists about 68,000 clones, less than 90% occurring once. V shed 6 bases and J 6 bases; nucleotides not matched to a gene: 6. There are 15 residues in the CDR3. Germline CDR1 is MNHEY and CDR2 is SVGAGI. This TCR derives from a man between 18 and 35 years old with glioma. V usage is TRBV6-5 and J usage is TRBJ2-4; 12 positions agree with TRBD1. The specimen comprised PBMCs, sampled from a glioma patient whose treatment included an IDH1 peptide vaccine. DNA of the CDR3: TGTGCCAGCAGACGGGACAGGGGGCGCGGAAACATTCAGTACTTC. This gives the protein CASRRDRGRGNIQYF.